This T cell receptor beta chain emerged from a study of T-cell reconstitution after alpha-beta-depleted transplantation in children. This clonotype was counted a few times. Its antigen is still unknown. Looked up from germline, CDR1 is SQVTM and CDR2 is ANQGSEA. V gave up 5 bases and J gave up 11 bases; unmatched junction bases: 6. The CDR3 is 11 amino acids. It was with unique molecular identifiers that the TCRbeta library was prepared. Using its own MiXCR run on the PCR reads, TCRdb lists one record per CDR3 protein. The sample carries hundreds of thousands of distinct CDR3 sequences, 10% to 15% recorded once. General observations from the study: Recipient T cells and thymic progenitors that survived were the source of the high TCRbeta diversity seen at day 60 in some patients. T cells produced anew were the main source of T-cell counts and diversity one year after transplant. Two months or so post-transplant, alpha-beta T cells reportedly derived from several hundred expanded graft clones.

The TCR comes from a male patient between 5 and 17 years old who had a stem cell transplant for acute myeloid leukemia, so the T cells may come from the graft donor. The V gene is TRBV29-1, the J gene TRBJ1-1; 9 nucleotides line up with TRBD1. Sequenced here: PBMCs, mostly from graft donor cells, sampled 360 days after TCRalphabeta/CD19-depleted stem cell transplant. CDR3 loop: CSVFRDRAAFF. The CDR3 DNA follows: TGCAGCGTTTTCCGGGACAGGGCTGCTTTCTTT.